What follows are 30 T cell receptor beta chains derived from one specimen sequenced in a study of T cells in Graves' hyperthyroidism and ophthalmopathy. Regions amplified from RNA transcripts were the TCR beta CDR3 regions. HTBI primers were employed in a first-round RT-PCR of the TCR CDR3. MiXCR, run by TCRdb on the multiplex PCR reads, gives a single entry per CDR3 protein. In the table there are hundreds of thousands of distinct CDR3 sequences, approximately 14% of which are singletons. Sequences were obtained from blood. These receptors were obtained from a woman aged 18-30 years with Graves' hyperthyroidism.

The sample holds a few counts of this clonotype. The V and J genes are TRBV19 and TRBJ2-1; no clear D. In germline, CDR1 is LNHDA, CDR2 SQIVND (reference sequence). This CDR3 has 13 amino acids. Between the trimmed V and J ends, which lost 2 bases and 9 bases, there was a span of 11 bases. The CDR3 DNA reads as TGTGCCAGTAGTATAATACAGCGCTCTGAGCAGTTCTTC. Its protein product is CASSIIQRSEQFF.

In its sample, this clonotype was seen many times. The chain joins TRBV6-2 or TRBV6-3 to TRBJ2-1; D may be TRBD1 or TRBD2 (5 bases each). Germline V gene sequence: CDR1 MNHEY, CDR2 SVGEGT. CDR3 length equals 14 residues. V was cut by 6 bases and J by 4 bases, with 13 bases left in between. CDR3 amino acids: CASRGTVIYNEQFF. For the CDR3, the DNA is TGTGCCAGCAGGGGGACGGTGATTTACAATGAGCAGTTCTTC.

This clonotype has only a few counts. The CDR3 spells CASSSGGEGPSRQFF. CDR3 coding DNA: TGCGCCAGCAGCTCAGGAGGGGAGGGGCCCTCGAGGCAGTTCTTC. The V call is TRBV5-1, the J call TRBJ2-1, with 7 nucleotides matching TRBD2. Trimming at V came to 3 bases and at J to 12 bases, leaving 15 bases not matched to a gene. CDR1 is SGHRS, CDR2 YFSETQ, per germline. The CDR3 is 15 amino acids.

This clonotype was seen many times. The V call is TRBV4-1, the J call TRBJ1-4; TRBD1 might be the D (6 bases). V was clipped by 0 bases and J by 7 bases, with 15 bases between them. Germline V CDR1 and CDR2: MGHRA, YSYEKL. The CDR3 runs 16 residues. CDR3 sequence reads: CASSQDQGSGAEKLFF. CDR3 coding DNA: TGCGCCAGCAGCCAAGATCAGGGGTCAGGGGCTGAAAAACTGTTTTTT.

Many counts were recorded for this clonotype. V usage is TRBV30 and J usage is TRBJ2-1, with 15 bases fitting TRBD2. In germline, CDR1 is GTSNPN, CDR2 SVGIG (reference sequence). This CDR3 region has 15 residues. The V gene end was trimmed by 1 base and the J gene end by 10 bases; junction bases not matched to a gene: 5. Here the CDR3 DNA reads TGTGCCTGGAGTGCGGGACTAGCGGGGGGTAAGGAGCAGTTCTTC. This gives the protein CAWSAGLAGGKEQFF.

In its sample, this clonotype was seen many times. The rearrangement uses TRBV25-1 and TRBJ2-7, with 10 bases that match TRBD1. The CDR3 runs 16 residues. The V gene end was trimmed by 3 bases and the J gene end by 3 bases; junction bases not matched to a gene: 8. Germline V gene sequence: CDR1 MGHDK, CDR2 SYGVNS. The CDR3 loop reads CASSDWTGGRYYEQYF. CDR3 in DNA: TGTGCCAGCAGTGATTGGACAGGGGGGAGGTACTACGAGCAGTACTTC.

Remarks on this clonotype: Possible read error: a much larger clone is one base away. The chain is built from TRBV27 and TRBJ1-2; D remains ambiguous. The germline V gene encodes CDR1 MNHEY and CDR2 SMNVEV (reference sequence). The CDR3 is 14 residues long. V lost 5 bases and J lost 4, with 14 bases in between. CDR3 bases: TGTGCCAGCAGTGAGTCGACTGGACCCTATGGCTACACCTTC. This gives the protein CASSESTGPYGYTF.

This clonotype showed up many times. V is TRBV6-2 or TRBV6-3 and J is TRBJ1-5; D is unresolved. In germline, CDR1 is MNHEY, CDR2 SVGEGT. V was shortened by 3 bases and J by 6 bases, with 15 bases between the two germline ends. The CDR3 has 15 residues. CDR3 bases: TGTGCCAGCAGTTATCTGGTGAGGGCCGGTCAGCCCCAGCATTTT. Amino acids: CASSYLVRAGQPQHF.

The chain is built from TRBV9 and TRBJ1-4; D might be TRBD1 (5 bases). This CDR3 is 16 amino acids long. V was clipped by 0 bases and J by 3 bases, with 12 bases between them. Germline V gene lookup returns CDR1 SGDLS and CDR2 YYNGEE. This CDR3 is CASSVVDGASNEKLFF. CDR3 sequence (DNA): TGTGCCAGCAGCGTAGTTGACGGGGCGTCTAATGAAAAACTGTTTTTT.

This clonotype was found many times. The chain carries TRBV5-5 and TRBJ1-6; D is perhaps TRBD1 (5 bases). CDR1 and CDR2 from the germline V gene are SGHKS and YYEKEE (reference sequence). Trimming took off 1 base at V and 0 bases at J, with 8 bases between the two ends. The CDR3 has 16 amino acids. CDR3 bases: TGTGCCAGCAGCTTGCGTGACAGCTCCTATAATTCACCCCTCCACTTT. This sequence encodes CASSLRDSSYNSPLHF.

This clonotype was counted ten times or more. This chain joins TRBV24-1 and TRBJ2-7, with D tentatively TRBD1 (6 bases). Trimming took 4 bases from V and 4 from J, leaving 13 bases between them. The V gene's germline CDR1 is KGHDR and CDR2 SFDVKD. CDR3 size: 14 residues. CDR3 sequence reads: CATSDAGQKYEQYF. For the CDR3, the DNA is TGTGCCACCAGTGACGCCGGACAGAAATACGAGCAGTACTTC.

Points on this clonotype: A much larger clone differs from this one at a single base, so this may be a read error. This rearrangement joins TRBV5-1 to TRBJ2-1; maybe TRBD2 (6 bases). With 1 base removed from V and 8 bases from J, the gap between germline ends came to 13 bases. This CDR3 region has 14 residues. Looked up from germline, CDR1 is SGHRS and CDR2 is YFSETQ. The CDR3 DNA sequence: TGCGCCAGCAGCTTGTGTGCGACTAGGGATGAGCAGTTCTTC. This translates into CASSLCATRDEQFF.

This sequence joins TRBV2 and TRBJ2-7, with unresolved D. V was cut by 4 bases and J by 6 bases, with 13 bases left in between. The CDR3 spans 13 residues. Per the germline V gene, CDR1 is SNHLY and CDR2 is FYNNEI. CDR3 region: CASSVGRPSEQYF. Here the CDR3 DNA reads TGTGCCAGCAGTGTGGGTAGACCCTCCGAGCAGTACTTC.

This clonotype was recorded at least ten times. The chain has TRBV10-3 and TRBJ1-3; D is possibly TRBD1 (5 bases). Per germline, CDR1 ENHRY and CDR2 SYGVKD. CDR3 size: 13 residues. V lost 9 bases and J 1 base, leaving 10 bases between the germline ends. The CDR3 protein is CAIWDGSGNTIYF. In DNA form, the CDR3 reads TGTGCCATTTGGGACGGTTCTGGAAACACCATATATTTT.

This clonotype was seen at least ten times. This chain joins TRBV20-1 and TRBJ2-7, with TRBD2 matching over 10 bases. This CDR3 is 14 amino acids long. Germline values: CDR1 DFQATT, CDR2 SNEGSKA (reference sequence). Unmatched junction bases numbered 4, after V lost 2 bases and J lost 3 bases. Here the CDR3 reads CSARSTSGIYEQYF. For the CDR3, the DNA is TGCAGTGCTAGATCTACTAGCGGGATCTACGAGCAGTACTTC.

This clonotype was seen repeatedly, ten times or more. The V and J genes are TRBV27 and TRBJ2-1; 15 bases are shared with TRBD2. V gave up 6 bases and J gave up 8 bases; unmatched junction bases: 5. The CDR3 is 15 residues long. Germline CDR1 MNHEY, CDR2 SMNVEV (reference sequence). The CDR3 sequence: CASRLGLAGGHEQFF. CDR3 coding DNA: TGTGCCAGCAGGCTCGGACTAGCGGGAGGGCATGAGCAGTTCTTC.

This clonotype showed up many times. The chain combines TRBV20-1 with TRBJ2-3, with D possibly TRBD2 on 5 matching bases. The CDR3 sequence is 16 residues long. Trimming left V 2 bases short and J 3 bases short, with 18 bases between. Germline V gene data show CDR1 as DFQATT and CDR2 as SNEGSKA (reference sequence). CDR3 nucleotides: TGCAGTGCTAGACAAAGGGTGACTAAAGGTACAGATACGCAGTATTTT. It yields the protein CSARQRVTKGTDTQYF.

This clonotype was picked up many times. The chain carries TRBV10-3 and TRBJ2-1, with D hard to call. The CDR3 contains 15 residues. V dropped 6 bases and J dropped 0 bases, with 12 bases sitting between them. Germline V gene data show CDR1 as ENHRY and CDR2 as SYGVKD. CDR3: CAISIPEGSYNEQFF. Written as DNA, the CDR3 is TGTGCCATCAGCATCCCGGAAGGCTCCTACAATGAGCAGTTCTTC.

This clonotype showed up many times. V is TRBV7-8 and J is TRBJ1-1; no clear D. The CDR3 covers 14 residues. V lost 2 bases to trimming and J lost 0 bases, with 7 bases between them. CDR1 and CDR2 (germline): SGHVS, FQNEAQ. The CDR3 here is CASSLTGMNTEAFF. CDR3 DNA: TGTGCCAGCAGCTTAACGGGGATGAACACTGAAGCTTTCTTT.

The rearrangement links TRBV5-5 to TRBJ1-5; TRBD1 agrees at 7 bases. The CDR3 loop spans 16 amino acids. Germline-derived CDR1 and CDR2 are SGHKS and YYEKEE (reference sequence). V dropped 5 bases and J dropped 7; count of bases not matched to a gene: 15. CDR3 in DNA: TGTGCCAGCAGTTCCGGGACAGTCTACTCGGGGCAGCCCCAGCATTTT. It yields the protein CASSSGTVYSGQPQHF.

This clonotype came up a few times. The V gene is TRBV30, the J gene TRBJ1-5; no reliable D call. The CDR3 sequence is 13 residues long. The V and J ends lost 3 bases and 6 bases respectively, with 12 bases between them. Germline values: CDR1 GTSNPN, CDR2 SVGIG (reference sequence). In DNA, the CDR3 is TGTGCCTGGAGAGAGGCAGGTAGTCAGCCCCAGCATTTT. Translating it yields CAWREAGSQPQHF.

The chain carries TRBV14 and TRBJ1-1; D is ambiguous. Germline assignment: CDR1 SGHDN and CDR2 FVKESK. Trimming removed 1 base at V and 1 base at J, with 10 bases between. The CDR3 covers 15 residues. The chain's CDR3 is CASSQVMGPNTEAFF. CDR3 coding DNA: TGTGCCAGCAGCCAAGTTATGGGCCCGAACACTGAAGCTTTCTTT.

This clonotype was seen only a few times. The rearrangement joins TRBV7-8 to TRBJ1-3; no clear D. CDR1 SGHVS and CDR2 FQNEAQ come from the germline V gene. This CDR3 is 13 amino acids long. With 3 bases removed from V and 3 bases from J, the gap between germline ends came to 6 bases. The CDR3 is CASSFRGGNTIYF. The CDR3 nucleotides read TGTGCCAGCAGCTTCCGTGGTGGAAACACCATATATTTT.

This clonotype was counted between two and nine times. This sequence joins TRBV11-1 and TRBJ2-3; no definite D call. The CDR3 length is 14 residues. Deletions cut 1 base from V and 6 bases from J, with 11 bases between. CDR1 and CDR2 from the germline V gene are SGHAT and FQDESV (reference sequence). The CDR3: CASSLGIGSDTQYF. CDR3 nucleotide sequence: TGTGCCAGCAGCTTAGGAATTGGGTCGGATACGCAGTATTTT.

The sample holds a few counts of this clonotype. Written as DNA, the CDR3 is TGTGCCAGTAGTATAGATTGGCCGGGACTAGCGGGAGTGTACACCGGGGAGCTGTTTTTT. The encoded protein is CASSIDWPGLAGVYTGELFF. This chain connects TRBV19 to TRBJ2-2; TRBD2 agrees at 14 bases. In germline, CDR1 is LNHDA, CDR2 SQIVND (reference sequence). Trimming removed 0 bases from V and 3 bases from J; junction bases left unmatched: 9. The CDR3 covers 20 residues.

This clonotype was counted between two and nine times. The chain carries TRBV4-3 and TRBJ2-1; D remains unclear. The CDR3 is 16 residues long. The V gene's germline CDR1 is LGHNA and CDR2 YSLEER. Trimming shortened V by 5 bases and J by 9 bases, and 23 bases separated the two germline ends. CDR3 nucleotides: TGCGCCAGCAGCAAAGCCGGGCCTAGGTTGGTCACTGAGCAGTTCTTC. Its protein is CASSKAGPRLVTEQFF.

This clonotype was detected only a few times. A clone one base away is much larger, so this may be a read error. J is TRBJ2-6 and V is TRBV6-2 or TRBV6-3; D is unresolved. The CDR3 has 14 amino acids. Germline CDR1 reads MNHEY; CDR2 reads SVGEGT. The V and J ends lost 11 bases and 0 bases respectively, with 11 bases between them. The CDR3 loop reads CAGGRTSGANVLTF. The CDR3 DNA reads TGTGCCGGCGGCAGGACCTCTGGGGCCAACGTCCTGACTTTC.

This clonotype came up many times. The chain couples TRBV7-8 to TRBJ2-7, with a weak D call TRBD2 (6 bases). Trimming stripped 5 bases from V and 5 bases from J, with 16 bases between. Per the germline V gene, CDR1 is SGHVS and CDR2 is FQNEAQ. The CDR3 spans 14 residues. The CDR3 region is CASSPATLADEQYF. The CDR3 DNA reads TGTGCCAGCAGCCCAGCGACGTTAGCGGACGAGCAGTACTTC.

The rearrangement uses TRBV20-1 and TRBJ1-5; D call uncertain. CDR1 is DFQATT and CDR2 is SNEGSKA in the germline V gene (reference sequence). Trimming left V 0 bases short and J 6 bases short, with 15 bases between. This CDR3 is 15 amino acids long. CDR3 loop: CSARDLGEWSQPQHF. As DNA, the CDR3 is TGCAGTGCTAGAGATCTCGGGGAGTGGAGTCAGCCCCAGCATTTT.

This clonotype was detected ten times or more. The CDR3 DNA is TGTGCCAGCAGCTTCGGGGGACAGATATACGAGCAGTACTTC. As protein: CASSFGGQIYEQYF. The chain recombines TRBV11-2 with TRBJ2-7; tentatively, D is TRBD1 (7 bases). Trimming removed 3 bases at V and 4 bases at J, with 13 bases between. Germline assignment: CDR1 SGHAT and CDR2 FQNNGV. The CDR3 is 14 amino acids. The full variable domain, rest sourced from reference TRBV11-2 and TRBJ2-7, is EAGVAQSPRYKIIEKRQSVAFWCNPISGHATLYWYQQILGQGPKLLIQFQNNGVVDDSQLPKDRFSAERLKGVDSTLKIQPAKLEDSAVYLCASSFGGQIYEQYFGPGTRLTVT.